A single sample gave rise to the 10 T cell receptor beta chains below, sequenced in a study of blood T cell repertoires in COVID-19. TCRdb's table, derived via immunoSEQ multiplex PCR, lists solely in-frame clones and lacks some. The sample lists about 140,000 clones, approximately 87% occurring once. The material sequenced was peripheral blood. The receptors here all came from a human donor in a cohort sampled during active COVID-19.

About this clone itself: A much bigger clone sits one base away, suggesting this may be a read error. The chain is built from TRBV6-5 and TRBJ2-7; 7 nucleotides match TRBD1. The germline CDR1 and CDR2 sequences are MNHEY and SVGAGI. This CDR3 is 14 amino acids long. With 6 bases clipped from V and 2 bases from J, the junction kept 7 bases outside the gene matches. The CDR3 sequence is CASSSDRAPYEQYF. The DNA for the CDR3 is TGTGCCAGCAGCTCAGACAGGGCCCCCTACGAGCAGTACTTC.

V and J are TRBV5-1 and TRBJ2-2; 10 bases match TRBD1. The germline gives CDR1 SGHRS, CDR2 YFSETQ. Losses at the gene ends were 5 bases for V and 7 bases for J; bases not matched to a gene: 8. The CDR3 consists of 15 residues. The CDR3 loop is CASRVRQGAGGELFF. In nucleotides, the CDR3 is TGCGCCAGCAGAGTTCGACAGGGGGCCGGCGGGGAGCTGTTTTTT.

The rearrangement joins TRBV3-1 (or the pseudogene TRBV3-2) to TRBJ1-2; D is uncertain. The CDR3 contains 13 residues. Per the germline V gene, CDR1 is LGHDT and CDR2 is YNNKEL (reference sequence). The V end lost 4 bases, the J end lost 8 bases, and 14 bases lay between the germline ends. CDR3 protein: CASSLLEGWGYTF. The CDR3 region has the DNA TGTGCCAGCAGCCTCCTAGAGGGTTGGGGCTACACCTTC.

In nucleotides, the CDR3 is TGTGCCAGCAGGGACAGGGGGCGCACAGATACGCAGTATTTT. Translated, it gives CASRDRGRTDTQYF. This sequence joins TRBV2 and TRBJ2-3; TRBD1 matches at 11 bases. The CDR3 contains 14 residues. The J segment lost 1 base and the V segment lost 6 bases, leaving 0 bases of the junction unmatched. Germline CDR1 reads SNHLY; CDR2 reads FYNNEI. Complete variable domain (other parts from reference TRBV2 and TRBJ2-3): EPEVTQTPSHQVTQMGQEVILRCVPISNHLYFYWYRQILGQKVEFLVSFYNNEISEKSEIFDDQFSVERPDGSNFTLKIRSTKLEDSAMYFCASRDRGRTDTQYFGPGTRLTVL.

The rearrangement uses TRBV11-1 and TRBJ2-4; D might be TRBD2 (5 bases). The CDR3 is 15 residues long. The V gene lost 1 base and the J gene lost 0 bases, with 7 bases spanning the gap. CDR1 is SGHAT, CDR2 FQDESV, per germline (reference sequence). CDR3 residues: CASSLVAGAKNIQYF. The CDR3 DNA sequence: TGTGCCAGCAGCTTAGTGGCGGGAGCCAAAAACATTCAGTACTTC. The full variable domain, its missing parts supplied by reference TRBV11-1 and TRBJ2-4, is EAEVAQSPRYKITEKSQAVAFWCDPISGHATLYWYRQILGQGPELLVQFQDESVVDDSQLPKDRFSAERLKGVDSTLKIQPAELGDSAMYLCASSLVAGAKNIQYFGAGTRLSVL.

V and J are TRBV7-3 and TRBJ1-1, with 8 bases that match TRBD1. Germline CDR1 SGHTA, CDR2 FQGTGA. The ends lost 4 bases at V and 3 bases at J; junction bases unmatched: 7. This CDR3 is 15 amino acids long. CDR3 residues: CASSSDRGGYTEAFF. In DNA form, the CDR3 reads TGTGCCAGCAGCTCCGACAGGGGTGGGTACACTGAAGCTTTCTTT.

A remark on this clone: At the DNA level, this CDR3 is encoded by other sequences in the same sample as well. The chain links TRBV3-1 (or the pseudogene TRBV3-2) to TRBJ2-2, with TRBD2 as a possible D gene (5 bases). The CDR3 is made up of 14 amino acids. The V end lost 2 bases, the J end lost 5 bases, and 9 bases lay between the germline ends. The V gene's germline CDR1 is LGHDT and CDR2 YNNKEL (reference sequence). The CDR3 DNA sequence: TGTGCCAGCAGCCAAAGTCGAGGGACCGGGGAGCTGTTTTTT. Translating gives CASSQSRGTGELFF.

The genes are TRBV29-1 and TRBJ1-5; D ambiguous. Trimming shortened V by 4 bases and J by 2 bases, and 9 bases separated the two germline ends. The CDR3 spans 13 residues. CDR1 and CDR2 (germline): SQVTM, ANQGSEA. CDR3 nucleotides: TGCAGCGTTGTTCAATCGGGCAATCAGCCCCAGCATTTT. It codes for CSVVQSGNQPQHF.

The CDR3 spells CAPLTGFVHEQYV. The CDR3, as DNA: TGTGCCCCCTTGACGGGGTTCGTCCACGAGCAGTACGTC. The chain combines TRBV19 with TRBJ2-7; D perhaps matches TRBD2 (5 bases). This CDR3 is 13 amino acids long. V was clipped by 11 bases and J by 5 bases, with 19 bases between them. Germline V gene sequence: CDR1 LNHDA, CDR2 SQIVND (reference sequence).

This sequence joins TRBV28 and TRBJ1-2; TRBD1 is a possible D gene (5 bases). This CDR3 has 13 residues. CDR1 and CDR2 (germline): MDHEN, SYDVKM. V lost 6 bases and J 4 bases, leaving 12 bases between the germline ends. DNA for the CDR3: TGTGCCAGCAGACTCCCAACAGGCTATGGCTACACCTTC. It is translated as CASRLPTGYGYTF.